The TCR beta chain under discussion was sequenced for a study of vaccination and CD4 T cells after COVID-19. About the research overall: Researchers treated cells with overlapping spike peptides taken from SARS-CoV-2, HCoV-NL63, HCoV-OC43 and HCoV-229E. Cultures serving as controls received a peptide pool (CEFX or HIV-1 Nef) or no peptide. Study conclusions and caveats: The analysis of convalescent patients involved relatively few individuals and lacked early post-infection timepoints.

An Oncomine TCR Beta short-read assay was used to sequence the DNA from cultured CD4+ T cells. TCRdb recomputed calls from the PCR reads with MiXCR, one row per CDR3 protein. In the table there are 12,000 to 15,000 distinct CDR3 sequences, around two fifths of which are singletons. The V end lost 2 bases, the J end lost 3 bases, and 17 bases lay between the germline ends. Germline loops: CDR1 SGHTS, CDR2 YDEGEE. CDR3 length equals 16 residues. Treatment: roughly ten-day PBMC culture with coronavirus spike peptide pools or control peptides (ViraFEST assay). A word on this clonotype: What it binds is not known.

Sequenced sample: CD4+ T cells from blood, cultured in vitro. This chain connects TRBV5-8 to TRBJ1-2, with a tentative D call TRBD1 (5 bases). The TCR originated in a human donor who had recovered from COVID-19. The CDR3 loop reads CASSFEGRLAHYGYTF. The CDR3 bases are TGTGCCAGCAGCTTCGAGGGACGGCTGGCCCACTATGGCTACACCTTC.